These 8 T cell receptor beta chains came from one sample sequenced in a study of T cells in localized non-small cell lung cancer. Measured with immunoSEQ multiplex PCR; TCRdb has only the in-frame clones, and not every one. The sample includes thousands of clones, around half of them seen just once. Sequenced here: lymph node tissue, sampled before any cancer treatment. These receptors all come from a man aged 40 to 70 with stage I lung adenocarcinoma.

This clone was observed a handful of times. The DNA for the CDR3 is TGTGCCAGCAGCATTCAGGGGTTTAATGAAAAACTGTTTTTT. Residues: CASSIQGFNEKLFF. V and J are TRBV11-3 and TRBJ1-4; the D gene is possibly TRBD1 (6 bases). This CDR3 has 14 residues. CDR1 is SGHNT and CDR2 is YENEEA in the germline V gene. Trimming cost V 5 bases and J 4 bases, with 11 bases left between them.

V gene TRBV28 combines with J gene TRBJ1-2; TRBD1 agrees at 7 bases. The CDR3 consists of 13 residues. V trimming: 5 bases; J trimming: 2 bases; junction bases outside the gene matches: 2. Germline V gives CDR1 MDHEN, CDR2 SYDVKM. CDR3 sequence (DNA): TGTGCCAGCAGTCCGACAGGGAACTATGGCTACACCTTC. Translation: CASSPTGNYGYTF.

This chain connects TRBV29-1 to TRBJ2-7; D gene uncertain. Per the germline V gene, CDR1 is SQVTM and CDR2 is ANQGSEA. The V end lost 1 base, the J end lost 1 base, and 8 bases lay between the germline ends. The CDR3 runs to 13 residues. This CDR3 reads CSVEGQESYEQYF. The CDR3 DNA follows: TGCAGCGTTGAAGGGCAGGAATCCTACGAGCAGTACTTC.

V usage is TRBV11-3 and J usage is TRBJ2-7; D is ambiguous. The length of the CDR3 is 20 residues. Germline CDR1 and CDR2: SGHNT and YENEEA. Trimming took 1 base from V and 0 from J, leaving 25 bases between them. CDR3 nucleotides: TGTGCCAGCAGCTTAGGGGTTGAGTGGGATTACCGCGTTGGCTCCTACGAGCAGTACTTC. Residues: CASSLGVEWDYRVGSYEQYF.

The V and J genes are TRBV28 and TRBJ1-2; D gene uncertain. The V and J ends lost 1 base and 7 bases respectively, with 16 bases between them. The V gene's germline CDR1 is MDHEN and CDR2 SYDVKM. This CDR3 comprises 15 residues. CDR3 loop: CASSLFVDNRGGYTF. The CDR3 bases are TGTGCCAGCAGTTTATTTGTAGACAATCGAGGTGGCTACACCTTC.

The chain has TRBV11-3 and TRBJ2-2; D is possibly TRBD1 (6 bases). The CDR3 runs to 14 residues. Germline V CDR1 and CDR2: SGHNT, YENEEA. The ends were cut back, 6 bases at V and 2 bases at J, with 10 bases in the middle. The chain's CDR3 is CASRGARNTGELFF. In DNA, the CDR3 is TGTGCCAGCAGGGGGGCTAGAAACACCGGGGAGCTGTTTTTT.

This clone was seen only once. The chain has TRBV18 and TRBJ1-1; no clear D. V lost 5 bases, J lost 1 base, and 8 bases lay in between. Per germline, CDR1 KGHSH and CDR2 LQKENI. The CDR3 is made up of 13 amino acids. In nucleotides, the CDR3 is TGTGCCAGCTCATCTGACAAGAACACTGAAGCTTTCTTT. Protein product: CASSSDKNTEAFF.

This clone was found a few times. The chain uses TRBV28 and TRBJ2-5; D unresolved. Trimming cost V 7 bases and J 2 bases, with 11 bases left between them. The CDR3 extends over 13 amino acids. Germline CDR1 is MDHEN and CDR2 is SYDVKM. This CDR3 is CASTADGQETQYF. DNA for the CDR3: TGTGCCAGCACCGCCGACGGGCAAGAGACCCAGTACTTC.